Only a few counts were recorded for the clone carrying this TCR beta chain. The PCR contained 60 Vbeta and 13 Jbeta primers. This table comes from immunoSEQ multiplex PCR, and its TCRdb copy is limited to in-frame clones, with some not included. The sample lists some 120,000 clones, more than 65% occurring once. The data belong to a study of cytomegalovirus exposure and HLA in healthy donors. Looking at the study overall: Earlier, 95 million to 120 million unique TCR beta sequences were recovered from some 200 million T cells by an analysis.

Germline CDR1 reads MNHEY; CDR2 reads SMNVEV (reference sequence). V dropped 3 bases and J dropped 5 bases, with 10 bases sitting between them. The CDR3 extends over 13 amino acids. The TCR sequence derives from a man younger than 35 in good health and CMV-seronegative. This rearrangement joins TRBV27 to TRBJ1-1; D unresolved. Material for sequencing was PBMCs. The CDR3 nucleotides read TGTGCCAGCAGTTTTCGGGTAACGACTGAAGCTTTCTTT. Translating gives CASSFRVTTEAFF.